These 25 T cell receptor beta chains originate from one sample sequenced in a study of OX40 agonist ivuxolimab in advanced cancers. Library method: the immunoSEQ multiplex PCR assay. This is the immuneACCESS table as TCRdb keeps it, with only in-frame sequences that have V and J called. A part of the clones is gone; compared with another copy, unresolved V genes explain less than half, and the rest is unexplained. For this sample the table gives about 77,000 clones, of which around nine tenths were detected only once. The ten biggest clones cover 2.5% of the sample. The source was CD4+ or CD8+ T cells sorted from blood, collected in a trial of the OX40 agonist ivuxolimab. These receptors were collected from an adult with an advanced solid tumor such as melanoma, head and neck, liver or kidney cancer.

This clone was recorded only once. This chain links TRBV28 with TRBJ2-1; D is unclear. The germline CDR1 and CDR2 sequences are MDHEN and SYDVKM. This CDR3 region has 14 residues. Trimming stripped 4 bases from V and 0 bases from J, with 7 bases between. CDR3 sequence: CASSSPRSYNEQFF. For the CDR3, the DNA is TGTGCCAGCAGTTCACCGCGCTCCTACAATGAGCAGTTCTTC.

This chain uses TRBV18 with TRBJ2-5, with D unclear. Matching the DNA end better, TRBJ2-7 makes the J call doubtful. This CDR3 is built from 15 residues. The germline V gene has CDR1 KGHSH and CDR2 LQKENI. CDR3 in amino acids: CASSPGSWSPYEQYF. The DNA for the CDR3 is TGTGCCAGCTCACCGGGGTCTTGGAGCCCCTACGAGCAGTACTTC.

The V and J genes are TRBV27 and TRBJ1-4; D call uncertain. The V end lost 6 bases, the J end lost 2 bases, and 10 bases lay between the germline ends. This CDR3 contains 14 residues. CDR1 MNHEY and CDR2 SMNVEV come from the germline V gene (reference sequence). The CDR3 DNA follows: TGTGCCAGCAGGATGCTTTCGACTAATGAAAAACTGTTTTTT. This codes for CASRMLSTNEKLFF.

The chain joins TRBV10-3 to TRBJ2-3, with TRBD2 identical over 10 bases. The CDR3 contains 14 residues. The germline gives CDR1 ENHRY, CDR2 SYGVKD. With V trimmed by 10 bases and J by 4 bases, 8 bases remained unmatched. CDR3 sequence: CATTLAGDSDTQYF. The DNA for the CDR3 is TGTGCCACAACTCTAGCGGGAGATTCAGATACGCAGTATTTT.

V and J are TRBV14 and TRBJ1-4; D gene ambiguous. V was shortened by 4 bases and J by 5 bases, with 11 bases between the two germline ends. Germline V lookup: CDR1 SGHDN, CDR2 FVKESK. The CDR3 has 14 residues. CDR3: CASSRRGGNEKLFF. Here the CDR3 DNA reads TGTGCCAGCAGCCGTCGCGGAGGGAATGAAAAACTGTTTTTT.

The chain is built from TRBV2 and TRBJ2-6; 7 nucleotides align to TRBD1. The germline gives CDR1 SNHLY, CDR2 FYNNEI. This CDR3 spans 16 amino acids. Losses at the gene ends were 7 bases for V and 0 bases for J; bases not matched to a gene: 6. CDR3: CASNGQASSGANVLTF. DNA of the CDR3: TGTGCCAGCAATGGACAGGCCAGCTCTGGGGCCAACGTCCTGACTTTC. Based on the CDR3 plus reference TRBV2 and TRBJ2-6, the full variable domain is EPEVTQTPSHQVTQMGQEVILRCVPISNHLYFYWYRQILGQKVEFLVSFYNNEISEKSEIFDDQFSVERPDGSNFTLKIRSTKLEDSAMYFCASNGQASSGANVLTFGAGSRLTVL.

V and J are TRBV28 and TRBJ2-1; 7 nucleotides line up with TRBD2. The CDR3 runs 15 residues. V was clipped by 7 bases and J by 6 bases; unmatched bases: 12. CDR1 is MDHEN, CDR2 SYDVKM, per germline. CDR3 sequence (DNA): TGTGCCAGCAACATGATAGCGGGTTCCCCCAATGAGCAGTTCTTC. It encodes CASNMIAGSPNEQFF.

The rearrangement uses TRBV7-8 and TRBJ2-7, with no clear D. Between the trimmed V and J ends, which lost 8 bases and 5 bases, there was a span of 10 bases. Per the germline V gene, CDR1 is SGHVS and CDR2 is FQNEAQ. This CDR3 has 11 amino acids. CDR3 bases: TGTGCCAGCGCCGAAGCCAACGAGCAGTACTTC. Translated, it gives CASAEANEQYF.

This clone occurred once. CDR3 nucleotides: TGTGCCAGCAGGGCCCGGGGGCGACGCTACGAGCAGTACTTC. Encoded protein: CASRARGRRYEQYF. This chain connects TRBV7-9 to TRBJ2-7, with D possibly being TRBD1 or TRBD2 (6 bases each). V lost 6 bases and J lost 3, with 15 bases in between. Germline V gives CDR1 SEHNR, CDR2 FQNEAQ (reference sequence). This CDR3 region has 14 residues.

The gene calls are TRBV10-3 and TRBJ1-3, with D unresolved. Trimming left V 11 bases short and J 0 bases short, with 5 bases between. The germline V gene has CDR1 ENHRY and CDR2 SYGVKD. CDR3 length: 11 amino acids. CDR3 region: CAFNSGNTIYF. CDR3 nucleotides: TGTGCCTTCAACTCTGGAAACACCATATATTTT.

This chain uses TRBV28 with TRBJ1-5; the D gene is possibly TRBD1 (6 bases). The CDR3 has 17 amino acids. The V and J ends lost 8 bases and 0 bases respectively, with 20 bases between them. Germline V gene lookup returns CDR1 MDHEN and CDR2 SYDVKM. CDR3 nucleotides: TGTGCCAGCCCCCCCCGCACAGGGCGGAATAGCAATCAGCCCCAGCATTTT. This gives the protein CASPPRTGRNSNQPQHF. Based on the CDR3 plus reference TRBV28 and TRBJ1-5, the full variable domain is DVKVTQSSRYLVKRTGEKVFLECVQDMDHENMFWYRQDPGLGLRLIYFSYDVKMKEKGDIPEGYSVSREKKERFSLILESASTNQTSMYLCASPPRTGRNSNQPQHFGDGTRLSIL.

In DNA form, the CDR3 reads TGTGCCAGCAGCTTAAGCCCTAATTACAGGGGTAACACCGGGGAGCTGTTTTTT. This codes for CASSLSPNYRGNTGELFF. V gene TRBV7-2 combines with J gene TRBJ2-2; 7 bases agree with TRBD1. Germline V gene lookup returns CDR1 SGHTA and CDR2 FQGNSA. V lost 2 bases to trimming and J lost 2 bases; unmatched junction nucleotides: 11. CDR3 length: 18 residues.

This clone came up a few times. J is TRBJ1-1 and V is TRBV2; unclear D gene. This CDR3 region has 12 residues. Trimming took 4 bases from V and 5 from J, leaving 8 bases between them. Germline V CDR1 and CDR2: SNHLY, FYNNEI. For the CDR3, the DNA is TGTGCCAGCAGTGGGATGGGGACTGAAGCTTTCTTT. Amino acid sequence: CASSGMGTEAFF. Based on the CDR3 plus reference TRBV2 and TRBJ1-1, the full variable domain is EPEVTQTPSHQVTQMGQEVILRCVPISNHLYFYWYRQILGQKVEFLVSFYNNEISEKSEIFDDQFSVERPDGSNFTLKIRSTKLEDSAMYFCASSGMGTEAFFGQGTRLTVV.

V and J are TRBV5-1 and TRBJ1-4; D might be TRBD1 (6 bases). Germline loops: CDR1 SGHRS, CDR2 YFSETQ. The CDR3 is 15 residues long. Trimming took 4 bases from V and 5 from J, leaving 15 bases between them. The CDR3 DNA follows: TGCGCCAGCAGCGGGACCGGGACAAGAAATGAAAAACTGTTTTTT. It specifies CASSGTGTRNEKLFF.

V and J are TRBV6-5 and TRBJ1-1, with D possibly TRBD1 on 5 matching bases. The V and J ends lost 7 bases and 5 bases respectively, with 17 bases between them. The CDR3 totals 14 residues. The germline V gene encodes CDR1 MNHEY and CDR2 SVGAGI. CDR3 sequence reads: CASTFGGDRTEAFF. DNA for the CDR3: TGTGCCAGCACCTTCGGGGGGGATAGGACTGAAGCTTTCTTT.

The chain joins TRBV2 to TRBJ2-7; TRBD1 matches at 11 bases. This CDR3 has 14 residues. CDR1 is SNHLY and CDR2 is FYNNEI in the germline V gene. The J segment lost 5 bases and the V segment lost 6 bases, leaving 6 bases of the junction unmatched. The CDR3 loop is CASRGTGGVDEQYF. DNA for the CDR3: TGTGCCAGCAGGGGGACAGGGGGGGTCGACGAGCAGTACTTC.

This clone was counted once. This chain joins TRBV5-4 and TRBJ2-7, with 10 bases matching TRBD1. Trimming cost V 2 bases and J 0 bases; bases outside gene matches: 2. This CDR3 is 15 amino acids long. Germline V gene lookup returns CDR1 SGHNT and CDR2 YYREEE (reference sequence). This CDR3 is CASSFRQGASYEQYF. Written as DNA, the CDR3 is TGTGCCAGCAGCTTTAGACAGGGGGCCTCCTACGAGCAGTACTTC.

The V call is TRBV4-2, the J call TRBJ2-5; D call uncertain. This CDR3 is built from 13 residues. CDR1 is LGHNA and CDR2 is YNFKEQ in the germline V gene. V was shortened by 4 bases and J by 4 bases, with 10 bases between the two germline ends. The CDR3 is CASSRDFLETQYF. Written as DNA, the CDR3 is TGTGCCAGCAGCCGTGACTTCCTAGAGACCCAGTACTTC.

The chain uses TRBV7-2 and TRBJ2-4, with D perhaps matching TRBD1 or TRBD2 (6 bases each). This CDR3 has 14 amino acids. Trimming removed 5 bases at V and 5 bases at J, with 13 bases between. Germline V CDR1 and CDR2: SGHTA, FQGNSA. As DNA, the CDR3 is TGTGCCAGCAGCCTCGCGAGGGGGGAAAACATTCAGTACTTC. Translation gives CASSLARGENIQYF.

The chain links TRBV7-9 to TRBJ1-4; TRBD1 aligns across 8 bases. The CDR3 length is 11 residues. Germline values: CDR1 SEHNR, CDR2 FQNEAQ (reference sequence). The CDR3 DNA reads as TGTGCTGGACAGGGTGGTGAAAAACTGTTTTTT. This codes for CAGQGGEKLFF.

This clone was counted once. This chain links TRBV6-6 with TRBJ1-2, with D perhaps matching TRBD1 (6 bases). Germline CDR1 and CDR2: MNHNY and SVGAGI (reference sequence). V dropped 5 bases and J dropped 8 bases, with 15 bases sitting between them. This CDR3 has 13 amino acids. As DNA, the CDR3 is TGTGCCAGCAGTAACAGGGTAGAGGGAGGCTACACCTTC. Encoded protein: CASSNRVEGGYTF.

This chain links TRBV7-6 with TRBJ2-2; unclear D gene. There are 14 residues in the CDR3. The germline V gene has CDR1 SGHVS and CDR2 FNYEAQ. V was shortened by 0 bases and J by 4 bases, with 6 bases between the two germline ends. The CDR3 is CASSLALGTGELFF. In DNA form, the CDR3 reads TGTGCCAGCAGCTTAGCGCTGGGCACCGGGGAGCTGTTTTTT.

The J gene is TRBJ1-1, the V gene TRBV30; perhaps TRBD1 as D (6 bases). V was clipped by 0 bases and J by 8 bases, with 13 bases between them. The germline V gene has CDR1 GTSNPN and CDR2 SVGIG (reference sequence). This CDR3 is built from 13 residues. CDR3 residues: CAWSVGGAIEAFF. Written as DNA, the CDR3 is TGTGCCTGGAGTGTGGGGGGCGCGATCGAAGCTTTCTTT.

This rearrangement joins TRBV11-2 to TRBJ2-5; 12 bases fit TRBD2. Germline CDR1 is SGHAT and CDR2 is FQNNGV. This CDR3 contains 17 residues. The V and J ends lost 1 base and 4 bases, in that order; junction bases with no gene match: 7. The CDR3 sequence: CASSLVASGRARETQYF. CDR3 nucleotides: TGTGCCAGCAGCTTAGTCGCTAGCGGGAGGGCTCGAGAGACCCAGTACTTC.

This clone showed up just once. CDR3 in amino acids: CASSRSGGTDTQYF. The CDR3 nucleotides are TGCGCCAGCAGTCGGAGCGGGGGCACAGATACGCAGTATTTT. This chain links TRBV5-1 with TRBJ2-3, with 7 nucleotides matching TRBD2. The CDR3 has 14 amino acids. V dropped 5 bases and J dropped 1; count of bases not matched to a gene: 4. Per the germline V gene, CDR1 is SGHRS and CDR2 is YFSETQ.